Below are 22 T cell receptor beta chains sequenced from a single sample in a study of T cells in severe cutaneous drug reactions. Sequenced patients had Stevens-Johnson syndrome or toxic epidermal necrolysis caused by carbamazepine. TCR subtype-specific primers in iRepertoire multiplex PCR prepared libraries for bulk and single-cell sequencing. TCRdb derives one entry per CDR3 protein from the multiplex PCR reads, leaving out DNA. The sample's table shows approximately 5,000 distinct CDR3 sequences. Material for sequencing was PBMCs. These receptor sequences come from a human donor with a severe cutaneous adverse drug reaction.

CDR3 sequence reads: CASSGLALNSYNEQFF. The rearrangement uses TRBV11-2 and TRBJ2-1; TCRdb returns TRBD2, unconfirmable since there is no DNA. Germline CDR1 is SGHAT and CDR2 is FQNNGV. The length of the CDR3 is 16 residues.

By frequency, this clonotype registers medium-sized. The genes are TRBV28 and TRBJ1-1. Per the germline V gene, CDR1 is MDHEN and CDR2 is SYDVKM. The CDR3 spans 14 residues. The CDR3 loop is CASSLGQLNTEAFF.

The V and J genes are TRBV5-6 and TRBJ1-1; TCRdb's D call of TRBD1 is untestable without DNA. CDR3 length equals 13 residues. Germline V gene data show CDR1 as SGHDT and CDR2 as YYEEEE. CDR3 amino acids: CASSRDGNTEAFF.

Considering frequency, this clonotype is medium-sized. V and J are TRBV11-2 and TRBJ2-7. This CDR3 is 16 amino acids long. CDR1 SGHAT and CDR2 FQNNGV come from the germline V gene. CDR3 amino acids: CASSLVPAGGTYEQYF.

This clonotype shows up as medium-sized (0.01 to 0.1%) by frequency. The V and J genes are TRBV11-2 and TRBJ2-1. This CDR3 spans 14 amino acids. Germline CDR1 is SGHAT and CDR2 is FQNNGV. Here the CDR3 reads CASRLVVKTDEQFF.

Frequency places this clonotype as medium-sized. The gene calls are TRBV7-9 and TRBJ2-1; TCRdb indicates TRBD2, and absent DNA this call remains unverified. Germline V gives CDR1 SEHNR, CDR2 FQNEAQ (reference sequence). CDR3 length: 16 residues. CDR3 in amino acids: CASVPQGVGGYNEQFF.

This rearrangement joins TRBV5-1 to TRBJ2-1; TCRdb picks TRBD2, but there is no DNA to check that call. The CDR3 totals 16 residues. From germline, CDR1 is SGHRS and CDR2 YFSETQ. This CDR3 reads CASREGIFGSYNEQFF.

The chain is built from TRBV7-9 and TRBJ2-1; the D call from TCRdb, TRBD1, cannot be confirmed without DNA. The germline V gene has CDR1 SEHNR and CDR2 FQNEAQ (reference sequence). The CDR3 consists of 15 residues. This chain's CDR3 is CASRQGASGGNEQFF. The whole variable domain, remainder taken from reference TRBV7-9 and TRBJ2-1, is DTGVSQNPRHKITKRGQNVTFRCDPISEHNRLYWYRQTLGQGPEFLTYFQNEAQLEKSRLLSDRFSAERPKGSFSTLEIQRTEQGDSAMYLCASRQGASGGNEQFFGPGTRLTVL.

The V gene is TRBV7-9, the J gene TRBJ2-5. Germline V gene data show CDR1 as SEHNR and CDR2 as FQNEAQ (reference sequence). The CDR3 is 12 residues long. CDR3 loop: CASSLGAQAQYF.

This clonotype is called medium-sized (0.01 to 0.1%) based on its frequency. The chain combines TRBV27 with TRBJ2-7; TCRdb returns TRBD1, unconfirmable since there is no DNA. This CDR3 region has 14 residues. Germline CDR1 is MNHEY and CDR2 is SMNVEV (reference sequence). CDR3 loop: CASSLTGRLYEQYF.

V is TRBV7-9 and J is TRBJ1-1; checking the TCRdb D call of TRBD1 is not possible without DNA. The CDR3 spans 14 residues. Germline V CDR1 and CDR2: SEHNR, FQNEAQ (reference sequence). CDR3 in amino acids: CASSLEGRRLEAFF.

This clonotype is labeled medium-sized based on frequency. The chain combines TRBV28 with TRBJ1-4. Germline V gene sequence: CDR1 MDHEN, CDR2 SYDVKM. The CDR3 has 14 amino acids. The CDR3: CASSHQADREKLFF.

The rearrangement uses TRBV5-5 and TRBJ2-7. CDR3 length: 13 residues. Germline loops: CDR1 SGHKS, CDR2 YYEKEE (reference sequence). The CDR3 sequence is CASSPKSYYEQYF.

This clonotype is called medium-sized (0.01 to 0.1%) based on its frequency. The chain uses TRBV27 and TRBJ1-5; TCRdb's D gene call, TRBD1, goes unchecked for lack of DNA. Germline V gives CDR1 MNHEY, CDR2 SMNVEV (reference sequence). The CDR3 has 17 amino acids. The CDR3 reads CASSALRDPSLNQPQHF.

This clonotype is classed as medium-sized by frequency. The rearrangement links TRBV28 to TRBJ2-7; as DNA is missing, the TRBD1 call by TCRdb cannot be tested. Per germline, CDR1 MDHEN and CDR2 SYDVKM. The CDR3 consists of 15 residues. The CDR3 reads CASSFGTGGSYEQYF.

This clonotype is identified as medium-sized from frequency. The V gene is TRBV27, the J gene TRBJ2-5; no DNA is available, so the TRBD1 call from TCRdb remains unchecked. Germline V gives CDR1 MNHEY, CDR2 SMNVEV (reference sequence). The CDR3 spans 16 residues. CDR3 loop: CASSPTQGAQEETQYF.

V gene TRBV7-2 combines with J gene TRBJ2-3. Germline lookup yields CDR1 SGHTA and CDR2 FQGNSA. CDR3 length: 15 amino acids. CDR3 loop: CASSLGSSSTDTQYF. Filled out from reference TRBV7-2 and TRBJ2-3, the complete variable domain reads GAGVSQSPSNKVTEKGKDVELRCDPISGHTALYWYRQSLGQGLEFLIYFQGNSAPDKSGLPSDRFSAERTGGSVSTLTIQRTQQEDSAVYLCASSLGSSSTDTQYFGPGTRLTVL.

The chain employs TRBV30 and TRBJ2-1; TCRdb's D call, TRBD2, is unchecked because there is no DNA. The CDR3 has 14 amino acids. Germline CDR1 reads GTSNPN; CDR2 reads SVGIG (reference sequence). The CDR3 loop reads CAWTQWEKYNEQFF. The full variable domain, its missing parts supplied by reference TRBV30 and TRBJ2-1, is SQTIHQWPATLVQPVGSPLSLECTVEGTSNPNLYWYRQAAGRGLQLLFYSVGIGQISSEVPQNLSASRPQDRQFILSSKKLLLSDSGFYLCAWTQWEKYNEQFFGPGTRLTVL.

According to its frequency, this clonotype is medium-sized. This chain links TRBV4-1 with TRBJ1-1. CDR3 length: 11 residues. Germline CDR1 and CDR2: MGHRA and YSYEKL. The CDR3 loop reads CASSQGDGAFF.

This clonotype ranks as medium-sized in terms of frequency. The V gene is TRBV7-6, the J gene TRBJ2-7; TCRdb's D gene call, TRBD1, goes unchecked for lack of DNA. Germline V gene sequence: CDR1 SGHVS, CDR2 FNYEAQ. This CDR3 has 14 residues. This CDR3 is CASSLTQGKGEQYF. Drawing the rest from reference TRBV7-6 and TRBJ2-7, the complete variable domain is GAGVSQSPRYKVTKRGQDVALRCDPISGHVSLYWYRQALGQGPEFLTYFNYEAQQDKSGLPNDRFSAERPEGSISTLTIQRTEQRDSAMYRCASSLTQGKGEQYFGPGTRLTVT.

V usage is TRBV28 and J usage is TRBJ2-7; the TCRdb call, TRBD1, lacks DNA for checking. Germline CDR1 MDHEN, CDR2 SYDVKM. This CDR3 spans 15 amino acids. CDR3 amino acids: CASTSPGTELYEQYF.

Here the CDR3 reads CASSGSGPGTQYF. The chain joins TRBV28 to TRBJ2-3; TCRdb gives TRBD1 as the D gene, but with no DNA this cannot be confirmed. CDR1 is MDHEN, CDR2 SYDVKM, per germline. The CDR3 is 13 amino acids.